The T cell receptor (beta chain) under discussion was sequenced for a study of blood T cell repertoires in COVID-19. Turning to the study itself: Acute-phase and convalescent COVID-19 samples originated in the United States, Italy and Spain.

Patients of the Seattle cohort, enrolled during active infection, were followed longitudinally. Assay used: immunoSEQ multiplex PCR; TCRdb lists only in-frame clones, some missing. The sample gives some 300,000 clones, nearly 90% of which show up once; about 2% is in the top ten. J lost 5 bases, V lost 5 bases, and 12 bases had no gene match. The CDR3 runs 16 residues. CDR1 is SGHAT and CDR2 is FQNNGV in the germline V gene. Sequencing used peripheral blood. The clonotype was recovered from a woman aged 25-40 years with COVID-19, enrolled during active disease. The V gene is TRBV11-2, the J gene TRBJ2-5, with TRBD1 matching over 9 bases. This CDR3 reads CASSPRTGERLETQYF. CDR3 coding DNA: TGTGCCAGCAGCCCAAGGACAGGGGAGCGGTTGGAGACCCAGTACTTC.